This is a list of T cell receptor beta chains from one sample in a study of blood T cell repertoires in COVID-19. The table came from immunoSEQ multiplex PCR; TCRdb's copy has only in-frame clones and leaves some out. The repertoire has a few hundred thousand clones, about nine tenths of them found once; the top ten carry approximately 12%. The sample comprised peripheral blood. The source of these receptors is a woman aged 60 to 75 with acute or convalescent COVID-19. Each CDR3 is given with its conserved first and last residue. A D gene is named only where the DNA matches it firmly. Rows may omit the clone size; those that give it use once, few, many or a size class.

NA,TRBJ1-4,TRBV28,TRBD1,TGTGCCAGCAGCCGGGACAGGGGGCTTGAAAAACTGTTTTTT,CASSRDRGLEKLFF
NA,TRBJ2-7,TRBV5-6,NA,TGTGCCAGCAGCGAGTACTCCTACGAGCAGTACTTC,CASSEYSYEQYF
NA,TRBJ1-1,TRBV29-1,TRBD1,TGCAGCGGGGGACAGCAGAACACTGAAGCTTTCTTT,CSGGQQNTEAFF
NA,TRBJ1-3,TRBV15,NA,TGTGCCACCAGCAGATCAGGGGTTGGAAACACCATATATTTT,CATSRSGVGNTIYF
NA,TRBJ1-4,TRBV7-9,TRBD1,TGTGCCAGCAGCTCGACAGGGGTTAATGAAAAACTGTTTTTT,CASSSTGVNEKLFF
NA,TRBJ1-5,TRBV5-6,TRBD1,TGTGCCAGCAGCTCATACCGGGACAGGGCAGGTCAGCCCCAGCATTTT,CASSSYRDRAGQPQHF
NA,TRBJ2-3,TRBV24-1,TRBD1,TGTGCCACCAGTGCCCCTCCGGGACAGACCACAGATACGCAGTATTTT,CATSAPPGQTTDTQYF
NA,TRBJ2-7,TRBV28,TRBD2,TGTGCCAGCAGTTTACTGGCGGGGGTCTACGAGCAGTACTTC,CASSLLAGVYEQYF
NA,TRBJ2-7,TRBV6-5,TRBD1,TGTGCCAGCAGCCTACAGGGGCGTTCCTACGAGCAGTACTTC,CASSLQGRSYEQYF
NA,TRBJ2-7,TRBV7-8,TRBD1,TGTGCCAGCAGCCCGAGACAGGGGACCTACGAGCAGTACTTC,CASSPRQGTYEQYF
NA,TRBJ2-3,TRBV7-2,TRBD2,TGTGCCAGCAGCTTAGCGTTGGGACTGGCGGGAGGGGTCACAGATACGCAGTATTTT,CASSLALGLAGGVTDTQYF
NA,TRBJ1-5,TRBV6-2/TRBV6-3,NA,TGTGCCAGCAGTTATGGCGGGGCAATAGGAAATCAGCCCCAGCATTTT,CASSYGGAIGNQPQHF
NA,TRBJ1-5,TRBV9,NA,TGTGCCAGCAGCCCAAGAGGGTCGGGCAATCAGCCCCAGCATTTT,CASSPRGSGNQPQHF
NA,TRBJ2-1,TRBV3-1/TRBV3-2,TRBD2,TGTGCCAGCAGCAGGGGACTAGCGGGAGGGGCCAATGAGCAGTTCTTC,CASSRGLAGGANEQFF
NA,TRBJ2-4,TRBV9,TRBD2,TGTGCCAGCAGCCAAGACCCGGGACTACTAGCCAAAAACATTCAGTACTTC,CASSQDPGLLAKNIQYF
few,TRBJ1-5,TRBV28,NA,TGTGCCAGCATCGAGTGGAGGGGTCCCAATCAGCCCCAGCATTTT,CASIEWRGPNQPQHF
NA,TRBJ2-1,TRBV7-8,TRBD2,TGTGCCAGCAGCTTACTAGCGGGAGCCCTTAGCTCCTACAATGAGCAGTTCTTC,CASSLLAGALSSYNEQFF
NA,TRBJ1-6,TRBV6-5,NA,TGTGCCAGCAGTTACCAACGAACGGTCTATAATTCACCCCTCCACTTT,CASSYQRTVYNSPLHF
NA,TRBJ1-2,TRBV9,NA,TGTGCCAGCAGCGTAGAGGTGGAGCTGGACTATGGCTACACCTTC,CASSVEVELDYGYTF
once,TRBJ2-1,TRBV14,NA,TGTGCCAGCAGCCAATATAAGTCAACTGACTACAATGAGCAGTTCTTC,CASSQYKSTDYNEQFF
NA,TRBJ2-7,TRBV5-6,TRBD1,TGTGCCAGCAGCTTCGGACAGGGGGTATACGAGCAGTACTTC,CASSFGQGVYEQYF
NA,TRBJ2-1,TRBV29-1,TRBD2,TGCAGCGTTGGCCGGACTAGCGGAACCTCTGGTGAGCAGTTCTTC,CSVGRTSGTSGEQFF
few,TRBJ1-5,TRBV2,TRBD1,TGTGCCAGCAGCGGGGGGGGACAGTTGTATCAGCCCCAGCATTTT,CASSGGGQLYQPQHF
NA,TRBJ2-2,TRBV12-3/TRBV12-4,TRBD2,TGTGCCAGCAGCCTAGCGGGGGTCGGGGAGCTGTTTTTT,CASSLAGVGELFF
NA,TRBJ2-2,TRBV19,NA,TGTGCCAGTAGTATCGCCCCAGACACCGGGGAGCTGTTTTTT,CASSIAPDTGELFF
NA,TRBJ1-4,TRBV28,NA,TGTGCCAGCAGTTTAGGAGGGATAACTAATGAAAAACTGTTTTTT,CASSLGGITNEKLFF
NA,TRBJ1-2,TRBV9,NA,TGTGCCAGCAGCACCTACCTCACCTATGGCTACACCTTC,CASSTYLTYGYTF
NA,TRBJ1-4,TRBV27,TRBD1,TGTGCCAGCAGTCTCCAGGGGGTAACTAATGAAAAACTGTTTTTT,CASSLQGVTNEKLFF
NA,TRBJ1-6,TRBV3-1/TRBV3-2,NA,TGTGCCAGCAGCCAATGGAGATCGACGCGTTCACCCCTCCACTTT,CASSQWRSTRSPLHF
once,TRBJ1-1,TRBV12-3/TRBV12-4,NA,TGTGCCAGCAGTTCGAACACCGTCCCTGAAGCTTTCTTT,CASSSNTVPEAFF
NA,TRBJ2-3,TRBV11-1,NA,TGTGCCAGCGTAGGGGACACGGGGCCAGATACGCAGTATTTT,CASVGDTGPDTQYF
NA,TRBJ2-7,TRBV27,NA,TGTGCCAGCAGTCTAGGTGGGACACTGAGCTACGAGCAGTACTTC,CASSLGGTLSYEQYF
NA,TRBJ2-1,TRBV9,TRBD1,TGTGCCAGCGGACGGGGACAGCGTAGCTCCTACAATGAGCAGTTCTTC,CASGRGQRSSYNEQFF